Each of the 20 T cell receptor beta chains below was sequenced from the same sample in a study of T cell repertoires in aging, cancer and after chemotherapy. Peripheral blood genomic DNA, not sorted cells or RNA, was the template. Rearranged V-D-J TRB sequences were amplified with a mixed TRB-A/B primer pool. Via MiXCR, TCRdb re-called the multiplex PCR reads, giving one row per CDR3 protein. The top ten clones hold around 9% of a sample with about 7,500 distinct CDR3 sequences, roughly 31% of them seen once. Material for sequencing was blood. These receptors were taken from a human donor with a blood cancer.

Comment on this clonotype: A junction boundary mismatches the germline segment, possibly from a read error. The chain joins TRBV11-3 to TRBJ2-3; maybe TRBD2 (7 bases). Germline assignment: CDR1 SGHNT and CDR2 YENEEA. The CDR3 contains 16 residues. The chain's CDR3 is CASSEGRGIYTDTQYF. The CDR3, as DNA: TGCGCCAGCAGCGAGGGGAGGGGGATTTACACAGATACGCAGTATTTT.

In its sample, this clonotype is medium-sized. The V gene is TRBV6-1, the J gene TRBJ2-5; tentatively, D is TRBD1 or TRBD2 (7 bases each). The CDR3 has 16 amino acids. The germline gives CDR1 MNHNS, CDR2 SASEGT. Trimming removed 0 bases at V and 4 bases at J, with 15 bases between. CDR3 bases: TGTGCCAGCAGTGAAGCGGGAGGGGGCGTAGCAGAGACCCAGTACTTC. As protein: CASSEAGGGVAETQYF.

The chain couples TRBV6-1 to TRBJ2-1; 15 bases are shared with TRBD2. CDR1 and CDR2 from the germline V gene are MNHNS and SASEGT. After removal of 4 bases from V and 4 bases from J, the junction contained 5 bases not matched to a gene. This CDR3 region has 17 residues. The chain's CDR3 is CASSGTSGGAKYNEQFF. The DNA of the CDR3 is TGTGCCAGCAGTGGGACTAGCGGGGGGGCCAAATACAATGAGCAGTTCTTC.

This clonotype appeared a few times. This rearrangement joins TRBV14 to TRBJ2-3; tentative D call: TRBD2 (6 bases). The germline gives CDR1 SGHDN, CDR2 FVKESK. Deletions cut 2 bases from V and 2 bases from J, with 11 bases between. CDR3 size: 15 residues. The CDR3 nucleotides read TGTGCCAGCAGCCAACGCGGGGCCCCCACAGATACGCAGTATTTT. Translation: CASSQRGAPTDTQYF.

This clonotype is labeled medium-sized. The V and J genes are TRBV6-5 and TRBJ2-2; D not resolved. Trimming removed 0 bases from V and 4 bases from J, with 3 bases in between. The CDR3 extends over 13 amino acids. Germline CDR1 is MNHEY and CDR2 is SVGAGI. The CDR3 region is CASSYSATGELFF. DNA for the CDR3: TGTGCCAGCAGTTACTCAGCCACCGGGGAGCTGTTTTTT.

This clonotype was recorded a few times. The V and J genes are TRBV27 and TRBJ1-1, with 7 bases lining up with TRBD1. Germline V gene lookup returns CDR1 MNHEY and CDR2 SMNVEV (reference sequence). After removal of 6 bases from V and 4 bases from J, the junction contained 5 bases not matched to a gene. This CDR3 region has 13 residues. This CDR3 reads CASSQTGVTEAFF. The CDR3 DNA sequence: TGTGCCAGCAGCCAAACAGGGGTCACTGAAGCTTTCTTT.

There are a few counts of this clonotype. The rearrangement links TRBV19 to TRBJ1-5, with a tentative D call TRBD1 (5 bases). V was shortened by 5 bases and J by 2 bases, with 16 bases between the two germline ends. This CDR3 comprises 16 residues. Germline V gene lookup returns CDR1 LNHDA and CDR2 SQIVND (reference sequence). The CDR3 protein is CASSAEGGVRNQPQHF. Written as DNA, the CDR3 is TGTGCCAGTAGTGCAGAAGGAGGGGTCCGCAATCAGCCCCAGCATTTT.

The sample holds a few counts of this clonotype. The chain carries TRBV7-9 and TRBJ1-6, with 7 bases aligning to TRBD1. The germline V gene encodes CDR1 SEHNR and CDR2 FQNEAQ (reference sequence). The trim removed 4 bases at V and 4 bases at J, leaving 7 bases unmatched. The CDR3 contains 16 residues. The CDR3 DNA follows: TGTGCCAGCAGCTCAGGACAGGAAATTTATAATTCACCCCTCCACTTT. This sequence encodes CASSSGQEIYNSPLHF.

The V and J genes are TRBV6-4 and TRBJ2-1; TRBD2 matches 9 bases. The CDR3 loop spans 16 amino acids. Looked up from germline, CDR1 is MRHNA and CDR2 is SNTAGT. V was pared by 0 bases and J by 7 bases, with 7 bases of the junction left unmatched. As DNA, the CDR3 is TGTGCCAGCAGTGACTCCGTAGCGGGGGACGTGAATGAGCAGTTCTTC. Amino acid sequence: CASSDSVAGDVNEQFF.

The chain uses TRBV12-5 and TRBJ1-2, with D uncertain. The CDR3 runs to 14 residues. CDR1 and CDR2 (germline): LGHNT, FRNRAP. V gave up 6 bases and J gave up 7 bases, with 18 bases separating them. The CDR3 is CASGSYPVNSGYTF. The CDR3 region has the DNA TGTGCTAGTGGGAGTTACCCCGTGAATTCTGGCTACACCTTC.

This clonotype has more than one count but fewer than ten. The rearrangement joins TRBV6-5 to TRBJ1-2, with D uncertain. Germline CDR1 MNHEY, CDR2 SVGAGI. There are 14 residues in the CDR3. Trimming shortened V by 0 bases and J by 8 bases, and 13 bases separated the two germline ends. The CDR3 loop reads CASSYSSPPRGYTF. CDR3 sequence (DNA): TGTGCCAGCAGTTACTCGAGCCCCCCGCGGGGCTACACCTTC.

The gene calls are TRBV27 and TRBJ1-4, with a possible D match to TRBD1 (5 bases). The CDR3 sequence is 12 residues long. Germline CDR1 and CDR2: MNHEY and SMNVEV (reference sequence). Trimming stripped 8 bases from V and 10 bases from J, with 14 bases between. The CDR3 loop is CASGTRGGKLFF. In DNA, the CDR3 is TGTGCCAGCGGGACCCGCGGGGGAAAACTGTTTTTT.

V and J are TRBV20-1 and TRBJ2-1; D perhaps matches TRBD1 (6 bases). Germline CDR1 reads DFQATT; CDR2 reads SNEGSKA (reference sequence). V shed 2 bases and J shed 1 base, with 12 bases lying between them. This CDR3 is 15 amino acids long. Here the CDR3 reads CSARRGTTSYNEQFF. CDR3 sequence (DNA): TGCAGTGCTAGAAGGGGGACCACTTCCTACAATGAGCAGTTCTTC.

The rearrangement uses TRBV5-1 and TRBJ1-2; 8 bases map to TRBD1. The junction had 5 bases not matched to a gene; V was cut back by 4 bases and J by 3 bases. The CDR3 extends over 14 amino acids. CDR1 SGHRS and CDR2 YFSETQ come from the germline V gene. This chain's CDR3 is CASSPTGVDYGYTF. As DNA, the CDR3 is TGCGCCAGCAGCCCGACAGGGGTGGACTATGGCTACACCTTC.

The rearrangement links TRBV7-2 to TRBJ2-3; no definite D call. The germline V gene encodes CDR1 SGHTA and CDR2 FQGNSA. CDR3 length equals 16 residues. Between the trimmed V and J ends, which lost 2 bases and 1 base, there was a span of 13 bases. The CDR3 region has the DNA TGTGCCAGCAGCTTAAATGGTGGTCTCCGCACAGATACGCAGTATTTT. This sequence encodes CASSLNGGLRTDTQYF.

This clonotype was found a few times. The V and J genes are TRBV5-4 and TRBJ2-3; no definite D call. The germline CDR1 and CDR2 sequences are SGHNT and YYREEE (reference sequence). The CDR3 runs 15 residues. V dropped 0 bases and J dropped 2 bases, with 10 bases sitting between them. The CDR3 DNA reads as TGTGCCAGCAGCTTGGACGCTCCGTCCACAGATACGCAGTATTTT. It translates to CASSLDAPSTDTQYF.

The chain recombines TRBV11-3 with TRBJ2-2; no clear D gene. CDR3 length: 15 residues. CDR1 is SGHNT, CDR2 YENEEA, per germline. Trimming stripped 7 bases from V and 4 bases from J, with 16 bases between. This chain's CDR3 is CASKLGPRLTGELFF. CDR3 in DNA: TGTGCCAGCAAGTTAGGCCCCAGACTCACCGGGGAGCTGTTTTTT.

The rearrangement joins TRBV10-3 to TRBJ2-1; D possibly corresponds to TRBD2 (6 bases). CDR1 is ENHRY, CDR2 SYGVKD, per germline. V lost 7 bases and J 3 bases, leaving 10 bases between the germline ends. The CDR3 length is 13 residues. The CDR3 region is CAIMLANYNEQFF. The CDR3 region has the DNA TGTGCCATCATGCTAGCGAACTACAATGAGCAGTTCTTC.

The chain carries TRBV6-5 and TRBJ1-2; D ambiguous. Germline values: CDR1 MNHEY, CDR2 SVGAGI. The CDR3 is 15 residues long. V was clipped by 2 bases and J by 2 bases, with 12 bases between them. The CDR3 coding sequence is TGTGCCAGCAGTTACCCTCCAGGACGGAACTATGGCTACACCTTC. Protein: CASSYPPGRNYGYTF.

This rearrangement joins TRBV5-6 to TRBJ1-3, with 7 bases lining up with TRBD1. The CDR3 contains 15 residues. CDR1 is SGHDT, CDR2 YYEEEE, per germline. J was trimmed by 2 bases and V by 3 bases; bases with no gene match: 5. The CDR3 protein is CASSWGQLAGNTIYF. The CDR3 DNA reads TGTGCCAGCAGCTGGGGACAGTTGGCTGGAAACACCATATATTTT.